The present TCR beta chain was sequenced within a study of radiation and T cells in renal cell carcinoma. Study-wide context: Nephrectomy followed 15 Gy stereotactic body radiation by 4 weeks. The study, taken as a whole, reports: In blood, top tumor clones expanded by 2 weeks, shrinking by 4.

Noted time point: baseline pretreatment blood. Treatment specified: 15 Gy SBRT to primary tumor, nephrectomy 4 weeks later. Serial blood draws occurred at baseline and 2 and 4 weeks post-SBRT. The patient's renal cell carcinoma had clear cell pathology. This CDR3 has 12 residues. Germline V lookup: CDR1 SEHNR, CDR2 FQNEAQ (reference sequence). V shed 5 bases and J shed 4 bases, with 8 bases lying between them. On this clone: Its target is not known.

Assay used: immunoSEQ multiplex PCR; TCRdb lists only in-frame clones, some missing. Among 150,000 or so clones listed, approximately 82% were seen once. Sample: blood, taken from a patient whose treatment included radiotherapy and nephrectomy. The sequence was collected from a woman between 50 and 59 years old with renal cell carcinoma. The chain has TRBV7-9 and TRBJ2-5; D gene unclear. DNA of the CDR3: TGTGCCAGCAGCACCTCGGCAGAGACCCAGTACTTC. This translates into CASSTSAETQYF.